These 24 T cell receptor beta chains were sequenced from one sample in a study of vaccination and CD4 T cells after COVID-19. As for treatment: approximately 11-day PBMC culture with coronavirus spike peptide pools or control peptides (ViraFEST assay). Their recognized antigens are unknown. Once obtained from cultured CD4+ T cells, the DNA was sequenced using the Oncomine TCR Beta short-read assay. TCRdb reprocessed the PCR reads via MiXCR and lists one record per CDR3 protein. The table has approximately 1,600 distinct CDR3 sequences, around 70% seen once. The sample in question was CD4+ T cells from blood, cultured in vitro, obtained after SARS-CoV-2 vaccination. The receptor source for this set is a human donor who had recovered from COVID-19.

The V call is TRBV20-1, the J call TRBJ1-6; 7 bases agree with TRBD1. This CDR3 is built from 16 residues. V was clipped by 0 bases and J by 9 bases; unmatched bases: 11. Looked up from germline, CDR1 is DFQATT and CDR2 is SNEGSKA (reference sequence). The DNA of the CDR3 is TGCAGTGCTAGAGATATGGCAGGGGGGGATCGTTCACCCCTCCACTTT. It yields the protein CSARDMAGGDRSPLHF.

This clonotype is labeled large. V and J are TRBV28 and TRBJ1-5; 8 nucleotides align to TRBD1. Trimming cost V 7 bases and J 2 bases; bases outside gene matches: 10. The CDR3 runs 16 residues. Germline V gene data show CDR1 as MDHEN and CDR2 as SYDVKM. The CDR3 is CASTPLGQARNQPQHF. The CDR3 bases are TGTGCCAGCACCCCCCTGGGACAGGCCCGCAATCAGCCCCAGCATTTT.

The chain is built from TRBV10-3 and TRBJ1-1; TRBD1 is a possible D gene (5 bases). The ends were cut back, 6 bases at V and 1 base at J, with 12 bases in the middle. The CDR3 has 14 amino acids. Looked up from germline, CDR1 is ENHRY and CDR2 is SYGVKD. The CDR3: CAIRPTETNTEAFF. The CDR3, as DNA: TGTGCCATCAGGCCGACAGAAACGAACACTGAAGCTTTCTTT.

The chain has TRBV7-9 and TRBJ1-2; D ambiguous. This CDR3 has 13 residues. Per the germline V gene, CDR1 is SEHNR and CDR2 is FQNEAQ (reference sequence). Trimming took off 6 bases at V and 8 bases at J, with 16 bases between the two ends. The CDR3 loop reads CASSYSGPGGYTF. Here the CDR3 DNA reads TGTGCCAGCAGTTACAGCGGGCCTGGGGGCTACACCTTC.

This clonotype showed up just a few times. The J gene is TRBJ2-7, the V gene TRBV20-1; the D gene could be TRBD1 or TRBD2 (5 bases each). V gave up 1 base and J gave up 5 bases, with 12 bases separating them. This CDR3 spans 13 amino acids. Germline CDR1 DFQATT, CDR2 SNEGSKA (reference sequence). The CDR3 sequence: CSARVGGRHEQYF. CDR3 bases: TGCAGTGCTAGAGTTGGGGGACGCCACGAGCAGTACTTC.

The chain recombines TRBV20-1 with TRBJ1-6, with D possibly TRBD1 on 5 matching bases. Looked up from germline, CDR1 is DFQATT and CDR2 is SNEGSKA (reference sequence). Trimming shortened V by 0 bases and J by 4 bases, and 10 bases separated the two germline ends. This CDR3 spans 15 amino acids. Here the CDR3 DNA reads TGCAGTGCTAGAGATGGGACGGAGTATAATTCACCCCTCCACTTT. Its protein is CSARDGTEYNSPLHF.

In DNA, the CDR3 is TGCAGTGCTGACCGGACAGGCTACTATAGCAATCAGCCCCAGCATTTT. As protein: CSADRTGYYSNQPQHF. V is TRBV20-1 and J is TRBJ1-5; 7 nucleotides align to TRBD1. Looked up from germline, CDR1 is DFQATT and CDR2 is SNEGSKA (reference sequence). V lost 5 bases, J lost 0 bases, and 10 bases stayed unmatched. This CDR3 spans 16 amino acids.

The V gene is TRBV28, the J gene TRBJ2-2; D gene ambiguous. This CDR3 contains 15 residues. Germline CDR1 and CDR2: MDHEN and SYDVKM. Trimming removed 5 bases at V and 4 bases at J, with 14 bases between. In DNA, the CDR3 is TGTGCCAGCAGTCTTCATACTGCGATCACCGGGGAGCTGTTTTTT. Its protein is CASSLHTAITGELFF.

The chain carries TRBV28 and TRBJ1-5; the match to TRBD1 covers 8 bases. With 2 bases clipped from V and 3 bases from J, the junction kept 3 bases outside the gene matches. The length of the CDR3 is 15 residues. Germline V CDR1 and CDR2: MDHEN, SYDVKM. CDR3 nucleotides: TGTGCCAGCAGTTTAGCGGACAGGGCCAATCAGCCCCAGCATTTT. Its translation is CASSLADRANQPQHF.

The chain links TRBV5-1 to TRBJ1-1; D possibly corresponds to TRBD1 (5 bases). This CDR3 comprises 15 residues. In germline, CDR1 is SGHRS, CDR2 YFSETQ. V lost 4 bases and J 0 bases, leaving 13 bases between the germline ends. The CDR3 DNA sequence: TGCGCCAGCAGCGGGGCGGAGGCGTTGAACACTGAAGCTTTCTTT. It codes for CASSGAEALNTEAFF.

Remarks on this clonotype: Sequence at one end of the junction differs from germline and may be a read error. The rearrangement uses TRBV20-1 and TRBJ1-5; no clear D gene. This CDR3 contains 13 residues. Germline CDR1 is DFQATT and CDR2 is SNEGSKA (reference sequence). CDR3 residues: CSARGVSNRPQHF. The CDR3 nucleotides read TGCAGTGCTAGAGGGGTTAGCAATCGGCCCCAGCATTTT.

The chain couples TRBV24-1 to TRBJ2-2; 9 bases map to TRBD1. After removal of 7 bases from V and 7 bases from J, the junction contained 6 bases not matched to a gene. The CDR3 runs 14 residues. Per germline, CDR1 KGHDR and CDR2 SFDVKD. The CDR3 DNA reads TGTGCCACCAGCCCGGGACAGGGACACGGGGAGCTGTTTTTT. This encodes CATSPGQGHGELFF.

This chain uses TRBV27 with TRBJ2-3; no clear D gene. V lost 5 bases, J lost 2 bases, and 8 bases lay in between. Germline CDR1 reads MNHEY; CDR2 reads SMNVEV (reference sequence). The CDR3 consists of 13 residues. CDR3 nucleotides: TGTGCCAGCAGTAAGACGGACACAGATACGCAGTATTTT. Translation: CASSKTDTDTQYF.

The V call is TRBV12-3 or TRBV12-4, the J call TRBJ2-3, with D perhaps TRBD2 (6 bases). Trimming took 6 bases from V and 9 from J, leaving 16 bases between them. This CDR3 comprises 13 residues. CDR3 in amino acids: CASSSQSAGTQYF. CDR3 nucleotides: TGTGCCAGCAGCTCCCAATCGGCGGGGACGCAGTATTTT.

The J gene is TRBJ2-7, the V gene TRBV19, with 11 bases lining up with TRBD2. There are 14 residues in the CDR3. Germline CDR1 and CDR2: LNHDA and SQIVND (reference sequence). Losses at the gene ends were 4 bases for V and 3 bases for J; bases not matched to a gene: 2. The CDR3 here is CASSSLAGGYEQYF. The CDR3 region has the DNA TGTGCCAGTAGTAGCCTAGCGGGAGGCTACGAGCAGTACTTC.

In nucleotides, the CDR3 is TGTGCCAGCAGATTTTTAGCGGGTCCCTCCTACAATGAGCAGTTCTTC. This gives the protein CASRFLAGPSYNEQFF. The chain carries TRBV5-8 and TRBJ2-1; TRBD2 matches 7 bases. Germline V lookup: CDR1 SGHTS, CDR2 YDEGEE. Unmatched junction bases numbered 8, after V lost 5 bases and J lost 0 bases. The CDR3 covers 16 residues.

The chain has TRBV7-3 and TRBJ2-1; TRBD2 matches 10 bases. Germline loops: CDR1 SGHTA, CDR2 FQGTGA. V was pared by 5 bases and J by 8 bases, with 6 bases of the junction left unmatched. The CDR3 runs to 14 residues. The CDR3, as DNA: TGTGCCAGCAGCACAGCGGGAGGGCGAGATGAGCAGTTCTTC. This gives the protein CASSTAGGRDEQFF.

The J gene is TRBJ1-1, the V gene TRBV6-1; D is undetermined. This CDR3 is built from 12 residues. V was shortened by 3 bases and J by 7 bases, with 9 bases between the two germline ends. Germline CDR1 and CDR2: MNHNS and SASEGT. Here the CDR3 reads CASSDRVHEAFF. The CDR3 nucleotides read TGTGCCAGCAGTGATAGGGTCCATGAAGCTTTCTTT.

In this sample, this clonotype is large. As DNA, the CDR3 is TGTGCCACCAGTGAAGGAGGCACAGATACGCAGTATTTT. Translated: CATSEGGTDTQYF. The chain carries TRBV24-1 and TRBJ2-3; no firm D call. Trimming took off 4 bases at V and 1 base at J, with 5 bases between the two ends. In germline, CDR1 is KGHDR, CDR2 SFDVKD. The CDR3 is made up of 13 amino acids.

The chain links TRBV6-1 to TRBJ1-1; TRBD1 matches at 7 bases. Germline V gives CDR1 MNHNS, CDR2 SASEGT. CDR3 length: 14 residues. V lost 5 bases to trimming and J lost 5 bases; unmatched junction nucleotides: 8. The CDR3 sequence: CASSPDRDLTEAFF. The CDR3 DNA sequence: TGTGCCAGCAGTCCCGACAGGGATTTGACTGAAGCTTTCTTT.

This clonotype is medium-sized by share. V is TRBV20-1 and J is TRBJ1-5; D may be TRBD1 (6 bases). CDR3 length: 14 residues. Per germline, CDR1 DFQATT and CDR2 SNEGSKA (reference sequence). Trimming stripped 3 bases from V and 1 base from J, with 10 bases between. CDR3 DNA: TGCAGTGCTAGGGTTACAGGGAGCAATCAGCCCCAGCATTTT. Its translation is CSARVTGSNQPQHF.

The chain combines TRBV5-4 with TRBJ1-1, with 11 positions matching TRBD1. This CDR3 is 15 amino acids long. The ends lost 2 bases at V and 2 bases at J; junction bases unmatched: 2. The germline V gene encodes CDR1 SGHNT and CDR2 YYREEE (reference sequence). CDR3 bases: TGTGCCAGCAGCTTTGGACAGGGGGCAAACACTGAAGCTTTCTTT. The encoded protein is CASSFGQGANTEAFF.

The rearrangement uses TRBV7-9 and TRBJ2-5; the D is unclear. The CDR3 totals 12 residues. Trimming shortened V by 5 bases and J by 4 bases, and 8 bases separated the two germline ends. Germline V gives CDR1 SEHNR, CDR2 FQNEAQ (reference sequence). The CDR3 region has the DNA TGTGCCAGCAGCCTGTTTGGAGAGACCCAGTACTTC. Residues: CASSLFGETQYF.

CDR3 in DNA: TGTGCCAGCAGCGTCGACAGGGAGCGCAATCAGCCCCAGCATTTT. As protein: CASSVDRERNQPQHF. The chain has TRBV2 and TRBJ1-5; 7 positions agree with TRBD1. The length of the CDR3 is 15 residues. With V trimmed by 6 bases and J by 2 bases, 7 bases remained unmatched. Germline assignment: CDR1 SNHLY and CDR2 FYNNEI.